This T cell receptor (beta chain) was captured in a study of T-cell memory formation after mild COVID-19. About the research overall: Among the donors, TCR clusters were largely specific to each donor.

The germline V and J ends were trimmed by 5 bases and 3 bases, with 11 bases remaining between them. The CDR3 is 14 residues long. The germline gives CDR1 SGHVS, CDR2 FQNEAQ. TCRdb recomputed calls from the 5' RACE reads with MiXCR, one row per CDR3 protein. There are hundreds of thousands of distinct CDR3 sequences in the sample; about 23% occur only once, and under 15% lies in the top ten. The genes are TRBV7-8 and TRBJ2-1; D unclear. The receptor comes from an adult woman who had mild COVID-19 (a few samples of this study predate the infection). Cell type and time point are not known. Sequencing was performed on PBMCs or a T cell subset sorted from them (not recorded which). In DNA form, the CDR3 reads TGTGCCAGCAGCCTCGACTTAATCTACAATGAGCAGTTCTTC. It specifies CASSLDLIYNEQFF.